This T cell receptor beta chain was identified during a study of control samples from healthy donors and cancer patients. Assay: immunoSEQ multiplex PCR; the TCRdb copy retains only in-frame clones and omits some. The table shows some 200,000 clones, with about 93% occurring only once. The germline gives CDR1 LGHDT, CDR2 YNNKEL (reference sequence). The CDR3 is 14 residues long. Deletions cut 4 bases from V and 5 bases from J, with 11 bases between. The table lists this clone with a count of one. The sequencing sample was made of blood. The genes are TRBV3-1 (or the pseudogene TRBV3-2) and TRBJ1-4; the D is unclear. The receptor was isolated from a man between 18 and 35 years old in good health. The CDR3, as DNA: TGTGCCAGCAGCCCCCCCGCGGGAAATGAAAAACTGTTTTTT. Translation gives CASSPPAGNEKLFF.